This T cell receptor (beta chain) was documented in a study of post-analysis software for immune sequencing data. General study points: Elevated frequency relative to controls characterized a handful of TRBV segments in patients, TRBV5-6, TRBV5-1 and TRBV20-1 among them. Samples prepared in the same batch strongly co-clustered by F measure.

Libraries were made from TCR beta cDNA, and they carried unique molecular identifiers. Input amounts of 1 to 10 million T cells were used. These gave about 500,000 cDNA molecules, so each molecule approximated one T cell. From the PCR reads, TCRdb called clonotypes with MiXCR, one entry per CDR3 protein. The data contain 750,000 to 950,000 distinct CDR3 sequences, approximately 53% of them singletons. V was clipped by 1 base and J by 0 bases, with 13 bases between them. The CDR3 has 16 amino acids. Germline V gene data show CDR1 as SQVTM and CDR2 as ANQGSEA. Notes on this clonotype: Antigen unknown.

This receptor was obtained from a girl aged 5 to 17 with multiple sclerosis. Sequencing was done on a sample of blood. This sequence joins TRBV29-1 and TRBJ2-1; no firm D call. CDR3 DNA sequence: TGCAGCGTTGAAGGCTTCCCCAGGCCCTCCTACAATGAGCAGTTCTTC. Residues: CSVEGFPRPSYNEQFF.